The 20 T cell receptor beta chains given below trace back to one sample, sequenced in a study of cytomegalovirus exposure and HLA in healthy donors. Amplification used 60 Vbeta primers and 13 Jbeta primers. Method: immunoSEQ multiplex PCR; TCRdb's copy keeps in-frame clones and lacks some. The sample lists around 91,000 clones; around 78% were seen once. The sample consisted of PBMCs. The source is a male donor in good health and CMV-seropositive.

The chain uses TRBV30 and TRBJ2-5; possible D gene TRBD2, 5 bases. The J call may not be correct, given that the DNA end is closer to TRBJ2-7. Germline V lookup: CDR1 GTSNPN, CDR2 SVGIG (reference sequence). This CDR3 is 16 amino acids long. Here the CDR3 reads CAWSVFRTLSKHEQYF. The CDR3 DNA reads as TGTGCCTGGAGTGTCTTTCGGACTCTCTCCAAGCACGAGCAGTACTTC.

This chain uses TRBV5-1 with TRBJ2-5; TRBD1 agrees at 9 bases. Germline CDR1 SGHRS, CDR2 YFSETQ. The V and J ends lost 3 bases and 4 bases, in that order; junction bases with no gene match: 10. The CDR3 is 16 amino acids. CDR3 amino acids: CASSSRGQGVGETQYF. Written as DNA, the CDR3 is TGCGCCAGCAGCTCCAGGGGACAGGGCGTCGGAGAGACCCAGTACTTC.

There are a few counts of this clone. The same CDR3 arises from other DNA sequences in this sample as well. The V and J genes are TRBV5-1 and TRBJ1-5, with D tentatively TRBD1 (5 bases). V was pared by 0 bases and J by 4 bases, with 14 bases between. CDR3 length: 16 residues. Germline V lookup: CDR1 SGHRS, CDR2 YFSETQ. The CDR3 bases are TGCGCCAGCAGCTTGGACCGGGGACGGGGGAATCAGCCCCAGCATTTT. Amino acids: CASSLDRGRGNQPQHF.

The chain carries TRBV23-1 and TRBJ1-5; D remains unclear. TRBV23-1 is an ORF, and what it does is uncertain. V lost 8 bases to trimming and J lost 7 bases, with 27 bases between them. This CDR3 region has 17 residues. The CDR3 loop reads CASLLGRTTGGEQPQHF. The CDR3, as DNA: TGCGCCAGCCTTCTGGGGAGAACGACGGGAGGAGAGCAGCCCCAGCATTTT.

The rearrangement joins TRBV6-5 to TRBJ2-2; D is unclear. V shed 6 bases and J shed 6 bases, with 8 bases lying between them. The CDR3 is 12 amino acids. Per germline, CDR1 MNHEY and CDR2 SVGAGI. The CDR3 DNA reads TGTGCCAGCAGCTATGCCTCCGGGGAGCTGTTTTTT. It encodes CASSYASGELFF.

In DNA, the CDR3 is TGTGCCAGCAGGGGGTCTGGTCAGGGCTTTAACAATGAGCAGTTCTTC. Translated: CASRGSGQGFNNEQFF. The chain employs TRBV28 and TRBJ2-1, with D possibly being TRBD1 (5 bases). From germline, CDR1 is MDHEN and CDR2 SYDVKM. The CDR3 is made up of 16 amino acids. Trimming removed 6 bases at V and 5 bases at J, with 20 bases between. Supplemented by reference TRBV28 and TRBJ2-1, the full variable domain reads DVKVTQSSRYLVKRTGEKVFLECVQDMDHENMFWYRQDPGLGLRLIYFSYDVKMKEKGDIPEGYSVSREKKERFSLILESASTNQTSMYLCASRGSGQGFNNEQFFGPGTRLTVL.

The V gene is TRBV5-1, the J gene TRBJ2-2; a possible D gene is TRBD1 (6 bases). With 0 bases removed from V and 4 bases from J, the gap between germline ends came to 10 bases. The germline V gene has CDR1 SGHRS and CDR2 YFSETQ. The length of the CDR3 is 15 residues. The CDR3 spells CASSLGQGSTGELFF. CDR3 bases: TGCGCCAGCAGCTTGGGTCAGGGGAGCACCGGGGAGCTGTTTTTT.

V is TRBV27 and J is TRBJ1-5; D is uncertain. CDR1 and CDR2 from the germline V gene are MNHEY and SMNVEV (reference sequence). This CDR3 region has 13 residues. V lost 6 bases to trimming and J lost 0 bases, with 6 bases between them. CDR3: CASSRYSNQPQHF. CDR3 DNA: TGTGCCAGCAGCCGTTATAGCAATCAGCCCCAGCATTTT.

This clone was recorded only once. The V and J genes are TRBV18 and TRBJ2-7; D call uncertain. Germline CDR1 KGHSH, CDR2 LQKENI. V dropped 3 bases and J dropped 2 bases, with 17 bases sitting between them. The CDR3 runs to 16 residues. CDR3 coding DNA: TGTGCCAGCTCACCTGATAACCGGGTTTCGACCTACGAGCAGTACTTC. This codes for CASSPDNRVSTYEQYF.

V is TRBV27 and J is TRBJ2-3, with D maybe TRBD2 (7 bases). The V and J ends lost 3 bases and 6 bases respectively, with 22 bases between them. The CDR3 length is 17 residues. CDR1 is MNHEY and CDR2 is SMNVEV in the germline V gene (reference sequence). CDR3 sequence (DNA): TGTGCCAGCAGTTTGAAACCGGGTCGAGGGGGGGCCGATACGCAGTATTTT. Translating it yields CASSLKPGRGGADTQYF.

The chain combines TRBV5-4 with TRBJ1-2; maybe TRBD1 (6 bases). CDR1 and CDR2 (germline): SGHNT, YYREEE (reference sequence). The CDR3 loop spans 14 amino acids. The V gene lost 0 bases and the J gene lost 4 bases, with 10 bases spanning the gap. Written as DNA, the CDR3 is TGTGCCAGCAGCTTGGCCGGGGGGGCCTATGGCTACACCTTC. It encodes CASSLAGGAYGYTF.

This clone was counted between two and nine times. The CDR3 DNA reads as TGTGCCTGGAGTGTAGATAGCGGGCGCGGCAATGAGCAGTTCTTC. It is translated as CAWSVDSGRGNEQFF. This chain uses TRBV30 with TRBJ2-1, with TRBD2 matching over 7 bases. Trimming at V came to 0 bases and at J to 6 bases, leaving 8 bases not matched to a gene. CDR1 and CDR2 from the germline V gene are GTSNPN and SVGIG (reference sequence). The CDR3 length is 15 residues.

The CDR3 sequence: CASSYLRFGNTEAFF. CDR3 DNA: TGTGCCAGCAGTTACTTGAGGTTCGGAAACACTGAAGCTTTCTTT. The chain combines TRBV6-5 with TRBJ1-1; no firm D call. Germline loops: CDR1 MNHEY, CDR2 SVGAGI. The CDR3 spans 15 residues. V was clipped by 1 base and J by 2 bases, with 11 bases between them.

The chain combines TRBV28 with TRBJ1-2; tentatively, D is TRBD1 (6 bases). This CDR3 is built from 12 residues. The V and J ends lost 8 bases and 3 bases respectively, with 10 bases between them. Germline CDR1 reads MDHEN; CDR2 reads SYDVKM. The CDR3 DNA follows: TGTGCCAGCGCCGACAGGTACTATGGCTACACCTTC. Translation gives CASADRYYGYTF.

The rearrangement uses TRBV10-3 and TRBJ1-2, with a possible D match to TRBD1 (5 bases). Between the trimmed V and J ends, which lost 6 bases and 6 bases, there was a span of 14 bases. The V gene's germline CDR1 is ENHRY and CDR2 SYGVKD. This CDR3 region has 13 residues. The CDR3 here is CAIREGPRNGYTF. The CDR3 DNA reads TGTGCCATCAGGGAGGGGCCCCGGAATGGCTACACCTTC.

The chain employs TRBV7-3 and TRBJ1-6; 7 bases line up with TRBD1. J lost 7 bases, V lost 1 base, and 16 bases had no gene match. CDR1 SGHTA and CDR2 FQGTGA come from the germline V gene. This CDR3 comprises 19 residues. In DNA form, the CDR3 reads TGTGCCAGCAGCTTAAAATACGTAACCCCCGGGACAGAGAATTCACCCCTCCACTTT. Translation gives CASSLKYVTPGTENSPLHF.

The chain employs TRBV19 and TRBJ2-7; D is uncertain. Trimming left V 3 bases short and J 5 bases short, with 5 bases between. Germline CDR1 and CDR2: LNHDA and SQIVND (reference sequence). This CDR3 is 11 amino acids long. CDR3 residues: CASSISDEQYF. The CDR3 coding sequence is TGTGCCAGTAGTATTAGTGACGAGCAGTACTTC.

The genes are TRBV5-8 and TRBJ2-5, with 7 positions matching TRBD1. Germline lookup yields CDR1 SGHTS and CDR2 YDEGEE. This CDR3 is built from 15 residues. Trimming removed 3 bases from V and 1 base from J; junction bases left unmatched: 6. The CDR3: CASSSGQSTQETQYF. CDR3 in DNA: TGTGCCAGCAGCTCGGGACAGTCAACCCAAGAGACCCAGTACTTC. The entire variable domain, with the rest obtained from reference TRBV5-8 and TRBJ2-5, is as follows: EAGVTQSPTHLIKTRGQQATLRCSPISGHTSVYWYQQALGLGLQFLLWYDEGEERNRGNFPPRFSGRQFPNYSSELNVNALELEDSALYLCASSSGQSTQETQYFGPGTRLLVL.

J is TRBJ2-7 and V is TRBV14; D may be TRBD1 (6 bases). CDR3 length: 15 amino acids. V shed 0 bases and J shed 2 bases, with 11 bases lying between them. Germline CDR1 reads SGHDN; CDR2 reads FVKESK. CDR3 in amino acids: CASSQEFQGTYEQYF. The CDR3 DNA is TGTGCCAGCAGCCAAGAGTTTCAGGGGACCTACGAGCAGTACTTC.

The CDR3: CATSGGGETNEKLFF. DNA of the CDR3: TGTGCCACCAGCGGAGGGGGGGAAACTAATGAAAAACTGTTTTTT. The chain carries TRBV15 and TRBJ1-4, with D perhaps matching TRBD1 (6 bases). Per the germline V gene, CDR1 is LNHNV and CDR2 is YYDKDF (reference sequence). Trimming pared 5 bases from V and 1 base from J, leaving 11 bases between. The CDR3 extends over 15 amino acids.